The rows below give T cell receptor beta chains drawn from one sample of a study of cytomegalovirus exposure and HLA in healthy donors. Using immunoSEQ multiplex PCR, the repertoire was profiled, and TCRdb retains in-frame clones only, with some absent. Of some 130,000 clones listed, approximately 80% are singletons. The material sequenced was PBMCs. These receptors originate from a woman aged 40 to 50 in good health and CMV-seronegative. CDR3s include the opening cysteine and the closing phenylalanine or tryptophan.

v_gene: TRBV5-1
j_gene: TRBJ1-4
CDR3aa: CASSLDTLNEKLFF

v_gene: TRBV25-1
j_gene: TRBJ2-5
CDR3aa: CASSRSEVQETQYF

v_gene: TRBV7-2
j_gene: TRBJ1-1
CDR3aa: CASRKKGTGTGLNTEAFF

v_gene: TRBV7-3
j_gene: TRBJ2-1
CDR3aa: CASSLNTGEQFF

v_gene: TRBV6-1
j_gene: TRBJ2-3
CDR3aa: CASRGQGPDTQYF

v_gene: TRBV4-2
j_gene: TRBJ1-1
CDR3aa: CASSQADTNTEAFF

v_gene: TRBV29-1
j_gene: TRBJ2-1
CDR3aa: CSVALSTSHFEQFF

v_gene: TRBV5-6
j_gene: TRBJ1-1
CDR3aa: CASSLITGLVDTEAFF

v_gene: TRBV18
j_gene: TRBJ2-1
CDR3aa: CASSPRLAGGDKHNYNEQFF

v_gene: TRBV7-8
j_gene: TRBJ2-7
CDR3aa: CASSTPKDRSGRPYEQYF